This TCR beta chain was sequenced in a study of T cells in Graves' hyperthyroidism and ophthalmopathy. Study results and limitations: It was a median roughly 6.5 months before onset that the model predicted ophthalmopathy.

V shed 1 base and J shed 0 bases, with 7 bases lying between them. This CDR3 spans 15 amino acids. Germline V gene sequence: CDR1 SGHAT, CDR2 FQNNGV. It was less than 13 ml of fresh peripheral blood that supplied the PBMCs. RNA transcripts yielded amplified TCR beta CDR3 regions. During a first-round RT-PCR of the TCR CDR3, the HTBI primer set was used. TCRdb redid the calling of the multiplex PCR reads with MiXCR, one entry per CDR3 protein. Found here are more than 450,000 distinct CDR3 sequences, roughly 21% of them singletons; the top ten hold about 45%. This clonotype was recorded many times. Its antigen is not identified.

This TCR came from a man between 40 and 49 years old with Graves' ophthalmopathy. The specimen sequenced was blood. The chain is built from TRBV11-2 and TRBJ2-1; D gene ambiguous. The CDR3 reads CASSLVPASYNEQFF. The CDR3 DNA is TGTGCCAGCAGCTTAGTGCCAGCCTCCTACAATGAGCAGTTCTTC.